Listed here is a single TCR beta chain. TCRdb recomputed calls from the PCR reads with MiXCR, one row per CDR3 protein. The table records about 20,000 distinct CDR3 sequences, 39% of them present only once. This record comes from a study of tumor-infiltrating lymphocytes in oesophageal squamous cell carcinoma. Between the trimmed V and J ends, which lost 4 bases and 0 bases, there was a span of 13 bases. Germline V gene data show CDR1 as LNHNV and CDR2 as YYDKDF (reference sequence). The CDR3 is made up of 15 amino acids. The rearrangement joins TRBV15 to TRBJ2-7; no clear D. The sample taken for sequencing was esophageal tumor tissue. The TCR was taken from a male donor with esophageal squamous cell carcinoma. The CDR3 sequence: CATSTMHSGSYEQYF. DNA of the CDR3: TGTGCCACCAGCACCATGCATTCGGGCTCCTACGAGCAGTACTTC.